These T cell receptor beta chains were read from a single sample in a study of cytotoxic CD8 clonotypes in ibrutinib-treated CLL. Profiling relied on immunoSEQ multiplex PCR, and the TCRdb table lists in-frame clones only, not all of them. The sample includes hundreds of thousands of clones, approximately 67% of them seen just once. The sequenced sample was PBMCs, obtained after 36 months of ibrutinib treatment. These receptor sequences come from a human donor with chronic lymphocytic leukemia. Each CDR3 is given with its conserved first and last residue.

>TRBV9|TRBJ2-5
CASSVGTRVAGASVKAGETQYF
>TRBV18|TRBJ2-3
CASSPSQLTDTQYF
>TRBV5-6|TRBJ2-5
CASSFLQGETQYF
>TRBV2|TRBJ2-7
CASSERSGRLGEQYF
>TRBV7-9|TRBJ1-1
CASSPTDREAFF
>TRBV2|TRBJ2-7
CASTGALEQYF
>TRBV2|TRBJ2-7
CASSPRLGASYEQYF
>TRBV7-3|TRBJ2-7
CASSPSRGYEQYF
>TRBV2|TRBJ2-3
CASGRLRWGADTQYF
>TRBV12-5|TRBJ2-3
CASGLRGVNTDTQYF
>TRBV7-9|TRBJ2-2
CASSLFQLTGELFF
>TRBV6-1|TRBJ1-1
CASSAVWNTEAFF
>TRBV7-3|TRBJ2-7
CASSLGTSGSVQYF
>TRBV28|TRBJ1-2
CASSLEGDGYTF
>TRBV6-1|TRBJ1-1
CASSLMEGYTEAFF
>TRBV11-2|TRBJ1-1
CASSLGTGGSRSTEAFF